This T cell receptor (beta chain) was captured by sequencing in a study of tumor-infiltrating lymphocytes in localized non-small cell lung cancer. Method: immunoSEQ multiplex PCR; TCRdb's copy keeps in-frame clones and lacks some. In the table there are approximately 15,000 clones, around 76% of which are singletons. The clonotype originates from a human donor with non-small cell lung cancer. Sequenced input: lung tumor tissue.

The CDR3 DNA follows: TGTGCCAGCAGTGAATTTCCGGGACAGATAAATTCACCCCTCCACTTT. It translates to CASSEFPGQINSPLHF. The genes are TRBV6-1 and TRBJ1-6; TRBD1 aligns across 7 bases. The CDR3 sequence is 16 residues long. CDR1 and CDR2 from the germline V gene are MNHNS and SASEGT. V dropped 2 bases and J dropped 7; count of bases not matched to a gene: 8.